This paragraph reports one T cell receptor beta chain. Its antigen is unidentified. This specimen comes from a study of post-analysis software for immune sequencing data. Study-level information: The courses of disease that were included comprised relapsing-remitting, secondary progressive and progressive-relapsing multiple sclerosis.

Carried by the TCR beta cDNA libraries were unique molecular identifiers. The T cell input of roughly 0.95 to 10 million gave a few hundred thousand cDNA molecules. TCRdb independently ran MiXCR on the PCR reads; one entry per CDR3 protein. Of around 770,000 distinct CDR3 sequences listed, 40% to 55% are singletons. The CDR3 sequence is 16 residues long. Germline V gene sequence: CDR1 LNHDA, CDR2 SQIVND (reference sequence). V lost 6 bases, J lost 2 bases, and 19 bases lay in between. Findings and caveats of the study: Controls showed lower frequencies than patients for five TRBV segments, and TRBV5-6, TRBV5-1 and TRBV20-1 were among these. Significantly lower normalized Chao1 diversity was found in patients with multiple sclerosis relative to controls.

Input material: blood. V usage is TRBV19 and J usage is TRBJ2-5, with D perhaps assigned TRBD1 or TRBD2 (5 bases each). The TCR comes from a girl between 5 and 17 years old with multiple sclerosis. The CDR3 DNA follows: TGTGCCAGTAGCCCTGGGGGAATTGCCTATCAAGAGACCCAGTACTTC. This gives the protein CASSPGGIAYQETQYF.